One and the same sample provided the 29 T cell receptor beta chains below, sequenced in a study of patients and donors after allogeneic stem cell transplantation (dated by TCRdb to 2018 to 2021). Library prep was done by RT-PCR. The sequencer was a NextSeq 550. The public sequencing data were trimmed at Q25 with fastp and processed into clonotypes with MiXCR by TCRdb, which kept only in-frame beta chains. All rows with the same CDR3 protein become a single entry with the most common DNA and genes. This sample gives about a million distinct CDR3 sequences in total; roughly 18% of them show up just once. The ten most abundant clones make up around 6% of the sample. The material sequenced was blood, either unsorted or a sorted T cell fraction (not recorded which). Every receptor here comes from a human donor who was either an allogeneic HSCT recipient or a stem cell or donor lymphocyte infusion donor (not recorded which). It is not recorded whose cells these are; they may come from a transplant donor.

This clonotype was counted a few times. The CDR3 DNA reads TGCAGTGCTAGCGTAATTAACACCGGGGAGCTGTTTTTT. It is translated as CSASVINTGELFF. The V and J genes are TRBV20-1 and TRBJ2-2; no clear D gene. Deletions cut 3 bases from V and 2 bases from J, with 7 bases between. Germline V gene data show CDR1 as DFQATT and CDR2 as SNEGSKA (reference sequence). This CDR3 has 13 amino acids.

V and J are TRBV27 and TRBJ2-3; D ambiguous. The CDR3 is 13 amino acids. In germline, CDR1 is MNHEY, CDR2 SMNVEV (reference sequence). The V end lost 7 bases, the J end lost 6 bases, and 14 bases lay between the germline ends. The CDR3 protein is CASTYRWQDTQYF. Here the CDR3 DNA reads TGTGCCAGCACTTATCGATGGCAGGATACGCAGTATTTT.

This chain links TRBV7-2 with TRBJ2-5, with D perhaps being TRBD1 or TRBD2 (5 bases each). Trimming took 5 bases from V and 4 from J, leaving 20 bases between them. The germline CDR1 and CDR2 sequences are SGHTA and FQGNSA. CDR3 length: 16 amino acids. The CDR3 DNA follows: TGTGCCAGCAGCCCGTCGGGTGGTCCGAGGGGAGAGACCCAGTACTTC. It translates to CASSPSGGPRGETQYF.

The rearrangement joins TRBV25-1 to TRBJ1-6, with D perhaps TRBD1 (6 bases). The length of the CDR3 is 15 residues. Trimming removed 2 bases at V and 10 bases at J, with 15 bases between. Germline values: CDR1 MGHDK, CDR2 SYGVNS. Here the CDR3 DNA reads TGTGCCAGCAGTGAACAGAACAGGGCTAGCTCACCCCTCCACTTT. It yields the protein CASSEQNRASSPLHF.

The CDR3 region has the DNA TGTGCCAGCAGTGAATTTGCTAGCGGGAGACTTGACACCGGGGAGCTGTTTTTT. Residues: CASSEFASGRLDTGELFF. The chain combines TRBV25-1 with TRBJ2-2, with TRBD2 identical over 10 bases. This CDR3 has 18 amino acids. CDR1 is MGHDK and CDR2 is SYGVNS in the germline V gene. Trimming took 1 base from V and 3 from J; bases not matched to a gene: 8.

This clonotype was counted a few times. The chain employs TRBV12-3 or TRBV12-4 and TRBJ1-6; TRBD1 aligns across 8 bases. This CDR3 comprises 16 residues. Trimming at V came to 8 bases and at J to 5 bases, leaving 11 bases not matched to a gene. CDR3 sequence (DNA): TGTGCCAGCGGACCTCAGGGGGCGAGGGATAATTCACCCCTCCACTTT. This encodes CASGPQGARDNSPLHF.

This clonotype has a handful of counts. V usage is TRBV12-3 or TRBV12-4 and J usage is TRBJ1-4, with 10 bases identical to TRBD1. The trim removed 5 bases at V and 7 bases at J, leaving 4 bases unmatched. The CDR3 has 14 residues. CDR3 residues: CASSRQGAREKLFF. In DNA form, the CDR3 reads TGTGCCAGCAGTCGACAGGGGGCGCGTGAAAAACTGTTTTTT.

The chain couples TRBV25-1 to TRBJ2-5; no definite D call. V was pared by 1 base and J by 6 bases, with 3 bases between. The length of the CDR3 is 11 residues. Germline V gene sequence: CDR1 MGHDK, CDR2 SYGVNS. The CDR3 here is CASSESKTQYF. The CDR3 region has the DNA TGTGCCAGCAGTGAATCTAAGACCCAGTACTTC.

A few counts support this clonotype. V gene TRBV12-3 or TRBV12-4 combines with J gene TRBJ2-7, with D perhaps matching TRBD1 (6 bases). The CDR3 totals 15 residues. V was pared by 5 bases and J by 1 base, with 15 bases between. CDR3 nucleotides: TGTGCCAGCAGTGACGTAGGGCAGGGGTCCTACGAGCAGTACTTC. Amino acid sequence: CASSDVGQGSYEQYF.

This clonotype showed up just a few times. The chain employs TRBV6-1 and TRBJ1-4; 10 positions match TRBD1. The CDR3 totals 15 residues. The trim removed 3 bases at V and 8 bases at J, leaving 6 bases unmatched. Germline V gives CDR1 MNHNS, CDR2 SASEGT. CDR3 protein: CASSDRQGAREKLFF. The CDR3 DNA reads as TGTGCCAGCAGTGATCGACAGGGGGCTCGGGAAAAACTGTTTTTT.

V usage is TRBV3-1 and J usage is TRBJ2-1; no firm D call. Looked up from germline, CDR1 is LGHDT and CDR2 is YNNKEL (reference sequence). V lost 0 bases and J 4 bases, leaving 16 bases between the germline ends. The CDR3 contains 17 residues. The CDR3 sequence: CASSQDVLPSLYNEQFF. The CDR3 DNA reads TGTGCCAGCAGCCAAGATGTGCTTCCGTCCCTTTACAATGAGCAGTTCTTC.

This clonotype occurred a few times. The J gene is TRBJ2-1, the V gene TRBV11-2, with TRBD1 as a possible D gene (6 bases). V was trimmed by 5 bases and J by 1 base, leaving 24 bases between them. CDR3 length: 19 amino acids. CDR1 is SGHAT and CDR2 is FQNNGV in the germline V gene. The CDR3 protein is CASSKERLNRDKSYNEQFF. The CDR3 DNA reads TGTGCCAGCAGCAAAGAACGTCTAAACCGGGACAAGTCCTACAATGAGCAGTTCTTC.

This clonotype has just a few counts. The chain carries TRBV9 and TRBJ2-2; a possible D gene is TRBD2 (5 bases). The V and J ends lost 0 bases and 6 bases respectively, with 15 bases between them. Germline V gives CDR1 SGDLS, CDR2 YYNGEE. The CDR3 runs 16 residues. CDR3 sequence reads: CASSVVSTERAGELFF. CDR3 sequence (DNA): TGTGCCAGCAGCGTAGTTAGCACCGAGAGGGCCGGGGAGCTGTTTTTT.

This clonotype was seen more than once but under ten times. J is TRBJ1-2 and V is TRBV12-3 or TRBV12-4; 7 positions match TRBD1. The CDR3 sequence is 15 residues long. With 6 bases clipped from V and 7 bases from J, the junction kept 14 bases outside the gene matches. In DNA form, the CDR3 reads TGTGCCAGCAGAGGCATTGGACAGGAGGCATCTGGCTACACCTTC. It codes for CASRGIGQEASGYTF.

This clonotype was detected only a few times. The chain joins TRBV7-9 to TRBJ2-5; D remains ambiguous. The germline V and J ends were trimmed by 7 bases and 0 bases, with 15 bases remaining between them. The CDR3 contains 15 residues. Germline V gene data show CDR1 as SEHNR and CDR2 as FQNEAQ (reference sequence). Written as DNA, the CDR3 is TGTGCCAGCACCACAAGCCGCTGGAACCAAGAGACCCAGTACTTC. As protein: CASTTSRWNQETQYF.

This clonotype has only a few counts. The genes are TRBV10-3 and TRBJ2-7; 13 bases align to TRBD2. Trimming cost V 9 bases and J 7 bases; bases outside gene matches: 9. Germline values: CDR1 ENHRY, CDR2 SYGVKD. CDR3 size: 14 residues. The CDR3 region is CAIKGLAGVGEQYF. Here the CDR3 DNA reads TGTGCCATAAAAGGACTAGCGGGAGTAGGGGAGCAGTACTTC.

The rearrangement links TRBV6-1 to TRBJ2-2, with 7 nucleotides matching TRBD1. The CDR3 length is 15 residues. Looked up from germline, CDR1 is MNHNS and CDR2 is SASEGT. V gave up 1 base and J gave up 7 bases; unmatched junction bases: 6. The CDR3 sequence is CASSEGQGRVGELFF. The CDR3 DNA reads as TGTGCCAGCAGTGAAGGACAGGGTCGGGTCGGGGAGCTGTTTTTT.

This clonotype was observed many times. This chain links TRBV6-1 with TRBJ2-2; 10 bases line up with TRBD2. V dropped 6 bases and J dropped 5; count of bases not matched to a gene: 6. This CDR3 is 15 amino acids long. In germline, CDR1 is MNHNS, CDR2 SASEGT. The CDR3 loop is CASSPSGGGTGELFF. Written as DNA, the CDR3 is TGTGCCAGCAGCCCTAGCGGGGGCGGTACCGGGGAGCTGTTTTTT.

This clonotype appeared a single time. This sequence joins TRBV7-9 and TRBJ2-1; 7 bases fit TRBD2. This CDR3 contains 16 residues. J lost 6 bases, V lost 1 base, and 9 bases had no gene match. CDR1 SEHNR and CDR2 FQNEAQ come from the germline V gene (reference sequence). CDR3 nucleotide sequence: TGTGCCAGCAGCTTAGAATGGGGCGGGAGTACCAATGAGCAGTTCTTC. Protein product: CASSLEWGGSTNEQFF.

This chain joins TRBV20-1 and TRBJ2-7; TRBD2 matches 10 bases. CDR3 length: 15 residues. CDR1 DFQATT and CDR2 SNEGSKA come from the germline V gene (reference sequence). J was trimmed by 4 bases and V by 2 bases; bases with no gene match: 8. The chain's CDR3 is CSARPTSGDRYEQYF. The CDR3 coding sequence is TGCAGTGCTAGACCTACTAGCGGGGATCGGTACGAGCAGTACTTC.

This clonotype was counted a few times. The chain carries TRBV4-1 and TRBJ2-7, with D perhaps assigned TRBD1 or TRBD2 (5 bases each). The CDR3 loop spans 13 amino acids. Germline V gene lookup returns CDR1 MGHRA and CDR2 YSYEKL. V was shortened by 4 bases and J by 6 bases, with 13 bases between the two germline ends. The CDR3 nucleotides read TGCGCCAGCAGCCCGGGACCCATGGGCGAGCAGTACTTC. It specifies CASSPGPMGEQYF.

This clonotype was observed at least ten times. V and J are TRBV12-3 or TRBV12-4 and TRBJ1-5; 8 bases are shared with TRBD1. This CDR3 comprises 15 residues. V was pared by 6 bases and J by 6 bases, with 10 bases of the junction left unmatched. The CDR3 nucleotides are TGTGCCAGCAGCCGAACAGGGGGAACGGGTCAGCCCCAGCATTTT. It translates to CASSRTGGTGQPQHF.

This chain uses TRBV12-3 or TRBV12-4 with TRBJ2-6; 7 bases align to TRBD1. There are 18 residues in the CDR3. V lost 3 bases, J lost 0 bases, and 8 bases stayed unmatched. CDR3 coding DNA: TGTGCCAGCAGTTTTAATGACAGGGCGAGCTCTGGGGCCAACGTCCTGACTTTC. Translated, it gives CASSFNDRASSGANVLTF.

The genes are TRBV4-1 and TRBJ2-7, with D possibly matching TRBD1 (5 bases). V was trimmed by 0 bases and J by 0 bases, leaving 27 bases between them. From germline, CDR1 is MGHRA and CDR2 YSYEKL. The CDR3 totals 21 residues. The CDR3 DNA sequence: TGCGCCAGCAGCCAAGAATCGGCACAGGAGCCCGTTTTTATACCCTCCTACGAGCAGTACTTC. Translation gives CASSQESAQEPVFIPSYEQYF.

This clonotype occurred a few times. The chain recombines TRBV12-3 or TRBV12-4 with TRBJ2-7; a weak D match, TRBD2 (6 bases). The ends were cut back, 7 bases at V and 4 bases at J, with 14 bases in the middle. The CDR3 is 13 amino acids. The CDR3 sequence: CASTMGDSYEQYF. For the CDR3, the DNA is TGTGCCAGCACTATGGGGGACTCTTACGAGCAGTACTTC.

The genes are TRBV28 and TRBJ2-3; 14 bases map to TRBD2. CDR3 length: 17 amino acids. Germline loops: CDR1 MDHEN, CDR2 SYDVKM. V was clipped by 2 bases and J by 5 bases; unmatched bases: 6. The CDR3 DNA reads as TGTGCCAGCAGTTTAGCGGGACTAGCGGGAGCGATAGATACGCAGTATTTT. Translated, it gives CASSLAGLAGAIDTQYF.

The V gene is TRBV12-3 or TRBV12-4, the J gene TRBJ2-7; 11 bases line up with TRBD1. J lost 5 bases, V lost 5 bases, and 8 bases had no gene match. This CDR3 has 15 amino acids. The CDR3 reads CASSREDRGLHEQYF. The CDR3 bases are TGTGCCAGCAGTCGGGAGGACAGGGGGCTCCACGAGCAGTACTTC.

V usage is TRBV21-1 and J usage is TRBJ1-1. TRBV21-1 is listed as a pseudogene. The CDR3 loop spans 14 amino acids. The DNA of the CDR3 is TGTGCCAGCAGCAACCGAACCACGCACACTGAAGCTTTCTTT. It codes for CASSNRTTHTEAFF.

This clonotype was counted a few times. This chain links TRBV12-3 or TRBV12-4 with TRBJ2-1; TRBD2 matches at 7 bases. The CDR3 is 15 amino acids. Trimming at V came to 3 bases and at J to 6 bases, leaving 8 bases not matched to a gene. As DNA, the CDR3 is TGTGCCAGCAGTTTTCGGGGGGAATCTGCCAATGAGCAGTTCTTC. It specifies CASSFRGESANEQFF.